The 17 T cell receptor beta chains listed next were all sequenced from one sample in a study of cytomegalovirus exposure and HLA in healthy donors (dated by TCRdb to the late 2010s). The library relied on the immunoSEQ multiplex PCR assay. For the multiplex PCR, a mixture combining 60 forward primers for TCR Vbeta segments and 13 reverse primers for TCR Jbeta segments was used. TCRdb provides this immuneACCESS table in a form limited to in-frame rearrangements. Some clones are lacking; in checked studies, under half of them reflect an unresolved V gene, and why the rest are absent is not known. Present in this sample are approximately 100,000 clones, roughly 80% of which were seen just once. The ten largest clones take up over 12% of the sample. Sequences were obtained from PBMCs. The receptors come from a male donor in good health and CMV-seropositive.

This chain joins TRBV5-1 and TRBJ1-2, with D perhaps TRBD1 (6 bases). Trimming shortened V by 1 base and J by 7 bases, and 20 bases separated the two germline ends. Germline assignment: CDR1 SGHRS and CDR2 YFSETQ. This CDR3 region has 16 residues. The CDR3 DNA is TGCGCCAGCAGCTTGACGTCCGGGGGGCCGAATGCTGGCTACACCTTC. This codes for CASSLTSGGPNAGYTF. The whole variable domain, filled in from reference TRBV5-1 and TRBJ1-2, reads KAGVTQTPRYLIKTRGQQVTLSCSPISGHRSVSWYQQTPGQGLQFLFEYFSETQRNKGNFPGRFSGRQFSNSRSEMNVSTLELGDSALYLCASSLTSGGPNAGYTFGSGTRLTVV.

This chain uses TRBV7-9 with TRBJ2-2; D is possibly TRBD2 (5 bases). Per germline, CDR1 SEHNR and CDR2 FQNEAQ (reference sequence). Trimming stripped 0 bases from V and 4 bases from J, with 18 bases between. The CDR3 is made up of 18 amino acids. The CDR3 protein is CASSLAIYGEGSTGELFF. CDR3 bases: TGTGCCAGCAGCTTAGCGATTTACGGGGAAGGAAGCACCGGGGAGCTGTTTTTT. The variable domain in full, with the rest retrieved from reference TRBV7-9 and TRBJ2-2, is DTGVSQNPRHKITKRGQNVTFRCDPISEHNRLYWYRQTLGQGPEFLTYFQNEAQLEKSRLLSDRFSAERPKGSFSTLEIQRTEQGDSAMYLCASSLAIYGEGSTGELFFGEGSRLTVL.

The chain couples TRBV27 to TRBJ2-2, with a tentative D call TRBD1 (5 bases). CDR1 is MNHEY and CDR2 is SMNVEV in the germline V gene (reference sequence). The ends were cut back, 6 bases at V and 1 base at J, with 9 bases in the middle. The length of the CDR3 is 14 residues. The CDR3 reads CASRPTGNTGELFF. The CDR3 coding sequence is TGTGCCAGCAGACCAACAGGGAACACCGGGGAGCTGTTTTTT.

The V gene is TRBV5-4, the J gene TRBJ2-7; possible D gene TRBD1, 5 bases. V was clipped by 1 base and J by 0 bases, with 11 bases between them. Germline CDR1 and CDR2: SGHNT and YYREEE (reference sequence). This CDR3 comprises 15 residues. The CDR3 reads CASSLIRGNSYEQYF. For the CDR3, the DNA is TGTGCCAGCAGCTTGATTAGGGGTAACTCCTACGAGCAGTACTTC.

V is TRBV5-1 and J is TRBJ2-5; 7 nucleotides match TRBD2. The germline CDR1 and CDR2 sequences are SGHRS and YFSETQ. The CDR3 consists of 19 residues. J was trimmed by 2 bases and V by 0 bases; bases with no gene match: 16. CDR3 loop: CASSLAARGSLSAQETQYF. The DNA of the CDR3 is TGCGCCAGCAGCTTGGCCGCGCGGGGGAGCCTCTCCGCACAAGAGACCCAGTACTTC.

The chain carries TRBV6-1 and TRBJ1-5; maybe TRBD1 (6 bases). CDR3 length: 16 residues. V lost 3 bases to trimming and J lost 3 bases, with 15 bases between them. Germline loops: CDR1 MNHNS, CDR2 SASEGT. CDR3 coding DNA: TGTGCCAGCAGTGAGAGTCCAGAGGGGGTCAATCAGCCCCAGCATTTT. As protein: CASSESPEGVNQPQHF.

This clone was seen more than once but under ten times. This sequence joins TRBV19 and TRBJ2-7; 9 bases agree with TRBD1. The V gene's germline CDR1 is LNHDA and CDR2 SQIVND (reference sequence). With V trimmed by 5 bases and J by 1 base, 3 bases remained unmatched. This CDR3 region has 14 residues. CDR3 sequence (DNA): TGTGCCAGTAGTGCGGGACAGGGTTCCTACGAGCAGTACTTC. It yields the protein CASSAGQGSYEQYF.

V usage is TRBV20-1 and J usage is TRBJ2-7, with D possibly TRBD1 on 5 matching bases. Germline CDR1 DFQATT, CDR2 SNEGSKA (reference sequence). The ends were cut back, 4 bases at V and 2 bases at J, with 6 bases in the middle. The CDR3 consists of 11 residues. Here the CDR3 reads CSATQAYEQYF. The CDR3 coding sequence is TGCAGTGCTACACAGGCCTACGAGCAGTACTTC.

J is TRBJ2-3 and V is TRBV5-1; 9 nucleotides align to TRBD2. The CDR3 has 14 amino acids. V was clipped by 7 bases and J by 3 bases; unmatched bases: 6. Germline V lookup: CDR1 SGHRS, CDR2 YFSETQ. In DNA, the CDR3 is TGCGCCAGCTTCGCGGGGGGGCGAACAGATACGCAGTATTTT. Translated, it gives CASFAGGRTDTQYF.

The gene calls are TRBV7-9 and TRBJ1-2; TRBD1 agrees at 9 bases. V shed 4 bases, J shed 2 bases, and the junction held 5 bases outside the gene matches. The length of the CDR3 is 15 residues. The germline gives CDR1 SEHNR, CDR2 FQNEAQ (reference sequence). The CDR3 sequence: CASSYWDRANYGYTF. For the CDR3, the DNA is TGTGCCAGCAGCTATTGGGACAGGGCAAACTATGGCTACACCTTC.

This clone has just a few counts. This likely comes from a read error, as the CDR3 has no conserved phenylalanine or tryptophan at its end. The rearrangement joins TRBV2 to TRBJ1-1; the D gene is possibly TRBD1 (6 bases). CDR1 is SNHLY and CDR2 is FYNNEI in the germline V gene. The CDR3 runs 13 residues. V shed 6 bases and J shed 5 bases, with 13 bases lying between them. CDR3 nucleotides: TGTGCCAGCAGCACTGCACAGGGTACTGAAGCTTTCCTT. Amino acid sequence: CASSTAQGTEAFL.

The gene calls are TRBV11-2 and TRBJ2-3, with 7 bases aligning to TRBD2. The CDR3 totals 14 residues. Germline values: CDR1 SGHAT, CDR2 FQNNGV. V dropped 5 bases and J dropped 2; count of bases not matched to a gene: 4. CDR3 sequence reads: CASSPGTNTDTQYF. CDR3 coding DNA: TGTGCCAGCAGCCCCGGGACTAACACAGATACGCAGTATTTT.

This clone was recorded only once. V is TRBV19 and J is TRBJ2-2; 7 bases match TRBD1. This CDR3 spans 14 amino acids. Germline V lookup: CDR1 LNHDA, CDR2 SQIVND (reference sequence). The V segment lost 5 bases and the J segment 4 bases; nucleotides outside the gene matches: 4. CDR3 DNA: TGTGCCAGTAGTTTGACAGGGCCCACCGGGGAGCTGTTTTTT. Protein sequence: CASSLTGPTGELFF.

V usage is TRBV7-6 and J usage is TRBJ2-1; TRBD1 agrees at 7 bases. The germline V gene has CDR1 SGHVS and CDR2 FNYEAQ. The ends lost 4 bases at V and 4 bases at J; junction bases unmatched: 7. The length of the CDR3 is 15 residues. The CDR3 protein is CASSSRQGTYNEQFF. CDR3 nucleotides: TGTGCCAGCAGCTCAAGACAGGGTACTTACAATGAGCAGTTCTTC.

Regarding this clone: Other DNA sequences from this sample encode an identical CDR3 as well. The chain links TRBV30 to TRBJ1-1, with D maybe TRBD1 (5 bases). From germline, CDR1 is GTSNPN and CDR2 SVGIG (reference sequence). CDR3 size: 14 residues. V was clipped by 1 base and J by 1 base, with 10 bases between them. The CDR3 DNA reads TGTGCCTGGAGTGCTCGGGGGGGGAACACTGAAGCTTTCTTT. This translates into CAWSARGGNTEAFF.

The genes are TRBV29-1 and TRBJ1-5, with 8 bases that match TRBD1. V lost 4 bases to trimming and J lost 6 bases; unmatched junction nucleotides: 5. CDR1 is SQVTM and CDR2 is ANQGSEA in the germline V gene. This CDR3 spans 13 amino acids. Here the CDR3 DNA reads TGCAGCGTTGTGCCAGGGGGCGGTCAGCCCCAGCATTTT. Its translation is CSVVPGGGQPQHF.

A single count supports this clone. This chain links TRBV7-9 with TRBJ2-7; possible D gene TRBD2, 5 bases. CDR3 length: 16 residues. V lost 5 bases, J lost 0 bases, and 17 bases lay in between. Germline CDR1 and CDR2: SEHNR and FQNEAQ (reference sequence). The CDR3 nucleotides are TGTGCCAGCAGCCCTCTTGGGGAAGGGAGCTCCTACGAGCAGTACTTC. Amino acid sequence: CASSPLGEGSSYEQYF.